Below are 14 T cell receptor beta chains sequenced from a single sample in a study of Ad26.COV2.S vaccination and SARS-CoV-2 variants. Assay used: immunoSEQ multiplex PCR; TCRdb lists only in-frame clones, some missing. The table records fewer than 600,000 clones, about nine tenths of them present only once. Treatment defined: some 20 received Ad26.COV2.S at low or high dose, single or two shots; 5 received placebo; per-sample allocation not given. The samples were gathered on day 63 after the first injection of vaccine or placebo. Sequences were derived from peripheral blood, sampled in a trial of Ad26.COV2.S vaccine versus placebo. Receptor source: a person aged 18-60 years who received the Ad26.COV2.S COVID-19 vaccine or a placebo.

This clone was detected once. The chain is built from TRBV9 and TRBJ2-5, with a tentative D call TRBD2 (7 bases). Deletions cut 0 bases from V and 1 base from J, with 13 bases between. The CDR3 loop spans 16 amino acids. Germline V gene data show CDR1 as SGDLS and CDR2 as YYNGEE. DNA for the CDR3: TGTGCCAGCAGCGTAGGGGCGGGGGCGTCCCAAGAGACCCAGTACTTC. Residues: CASSVGAGASQETQYF.

The V gene is TRBV7-9, the J gene TRBJ2-1; no definite D call. In germline, CDR1 is SEHNR, CDR2 FQNEAQ (reference sequence). Trimming cost V 7 bases and J 8 bases, with 15 bases left between them. The CDR3 consists of 13 residues. The DNA for the CDR3 is TGTGCCAGCAACCCGTCGCCGGGCGATGAGCAGTTCTTC. Translated, it gives CASNPSPGDEQFF.

V is TRBV7-9 and J is TRBJ1-4; TRBD1 matches at 7 bases. Losses at the gene ends were 4 bases for V and 5 bases for J; bases not matched to a gene: 10. The CDR3 runs to 16 residues. Per germline, CDR1 SEHNR and CDR2 FQNEAQ (reference sequence). CDR3 sequence reads: CASSSQTRDRNEKLFF. DNA for the CDR3: TGTGCCAGCAGCTCCCAGACCCGGGACAGAAATGAAAAACTGTTTTTT. The full variable domain, with the rest looked up from reference TRBV7-9 and TRBJ1-4, is DTGVSQNPRHKITKRGQNVTFRCDPISEHNRLYWYRQTLGQGPEFLTYFQNEAQLEKSRLLSDRFSAERPKGSFSTLEIQRTEQGDSAMYLCASSSQTRDRNEKLFFGSGTQLSVL.

In its sample, this clone was seen once. The rearrangement joins TRBV19 to TRBJ2-5; 9 bases line up with TRBD2. The V and J ends lost 5 bases and 9 bases, in that order; junction bases with no gene match: 16. Germline V gene sequence: CDR1 LNHDA, CDR2 SQIVND (reference sequence). The CDR3 has 16 residues. CDR3 loop: CASSPNQGSGSWAQYF. In DNA form, the CDR3 reads TGTGCCAGTAGTCCTAACCAAGGTAGCGGGAGTTGGGCCCAGTACTTC.

The rearrangement joins TRBV28 to TRBJ2-1; 10 positions match TRBD1. The CDR3 extends over 15 amino acids. The V segment lost 7 bases and the J segment 8 bases; nucleotides outside the gene matches: 11. The germline gives CDR1 MDHEN, CDR2 SYDVKM. The DNA for the CDR3 is TGTGCCAGCACCCCGGGCGGGACAGGGGCCCATGAGCAGTTCTTC. Protein product: CASTPGGTGAHEQFF.

The V and J genes are TRBV27 and TRBJ1-5; 7 nucleotides align to TRBD1. The CDR3 contains 16 residues. The germline V gene encodes CDR1 MNHEY and CDR2 SMNVEV (reference sequence). V gave up 8 bases and J gave up 1 base; unmatched junction bases: 11. The CDR3 loop is CASGSHRGPSNQPQHF. CDR3 bases: TGTGCCAGCGGAAGTCACAGGGGCCCAAGCAATCAGCCCCAGCATTTT.

J is TRBJ2-5 and V is TRBV7-9, with D unclear. In germline, CDR1 is SEHNR, CDR2 FQNEAQ (reference sequence). This CDR3 has 14 amino acids. V was pared by 1 base and J by 2 bases, with 8 bases between. The CDR3 DNA is TGTGCCAGCAGCTTAGATCTTATTCAAGAGACCCAGTACTTC. Its protein product is CASSLDLIQETQYF.

This chain joins TRBV6-2 or TRBV6-3 and TRBJ1-5; D is undetermined. V shed 6 bases and J shed 5 bases, with 17 bases lying between them. Germline-derived CDR1 and CDR2 are MNHEY and SVGEGT. The CDR3 consists of 15 residues. The DNA for the CDR3 is TGTGCCAGCAGCCCTTTCGGACTAGGTCATCAGCCCCAGCATTTT. It encodes CASSPFGLGHQPQHF.

The chain links TRBV5-1 to TRBJ2-1; TRBD2 agrees at 9 bases. CDR1 SGHRS and CDR2 YFSETQ come from the germline V gene. V shed 3 bases, J shed 2 bases, and the junction held 6 bases outside the gene matches. The CDR3 loop spans 16 amino acids. In DNA, the CDR3 is TGCGCCAGCAGCTCACTAGCGGGTGAAACCTACAATGAGCAGTTCTTC. Translating gives CASSSLAGETYNEQFF.

This chain connects TRBV10-1 to TRBJ2-2, with D uncertain. In germline, CDR1 is WNHNN, CDR2 SYGVQD (reference sequence). The ends were cut back, 4 bases at V and 7 bases at J, with 4 bases in the middle. There are 11 residues in the CDR3. CDR3 sequence reads: CASSGGGELFF. The CDR3 DNA sequence: TGCGCCAGCAGTGGAGGCGGGGAGCTGTTTTTT.

The chain recombines TRBV6-1 with TRBJ1-4, with D uncertain. This CDR3 has 15 amino acids. The V end was cut by 0 bases, the J end by 1 base, with 6 bases between. Germline loops: CDR1 MNHNS, CDR2 SASEGT. The CDR3 sequence: CASSEAPGTNEKLFF. The CDR3 coding sequence is TGTGCCAGCAGTGAAGCTCCGGGAACTAATGAAAAACTGTTTTTT.

The chain couples TRBV7-2 to TRBJ1-2; no reliable D call. Germline CDR1 reads SGHTA; CDR2 reads FQGNSA. CDR3 length: 14 residues. Trimming removed 1 base at V and 0 bases at J, with 6 bases between. Here the CDR3 reads CASSLGAANYGYTF. CDR3 bases: TGTGCCAGCAGCTTAGGGGCGGCTAACTATGGCTACACCTTC.

This clone came up once. V and J are TRBV5-1 and TRBJ2-7, with 10 bases identical to TRBD1. The length of the CDR3 is 16 residues. Unmatched junction bases numbered 14, after V lost 6 bases and J lost 5 bases. The V gene's germline CDR1 is SGHRS and CDR2 YFSETQ. The CDR3 DNA sequence: TGCGCCAGCACCCGTGGAACGGGACAGGGGTTAAACGAGCAGTACTTC. Amino acid sequence: CASTRGTGQGLNEQYF.

The rearrangement uses TRBV25-1 and TRBJ1-5; D may be TRBD1 (6 bases). V shed 10 bases and J shed 0 bases, with 10 bases lying between them. The CDR3 runs 13 residues. The germline V gene has CDR1 MGHDK and CDR2 SYGVNS. The CDR3 region is CANHRDSNQPQHF. CDR3 nucleotides: TGTGCCAACCACAGGGATAGCAATCAGCCCCAGCATTTT.